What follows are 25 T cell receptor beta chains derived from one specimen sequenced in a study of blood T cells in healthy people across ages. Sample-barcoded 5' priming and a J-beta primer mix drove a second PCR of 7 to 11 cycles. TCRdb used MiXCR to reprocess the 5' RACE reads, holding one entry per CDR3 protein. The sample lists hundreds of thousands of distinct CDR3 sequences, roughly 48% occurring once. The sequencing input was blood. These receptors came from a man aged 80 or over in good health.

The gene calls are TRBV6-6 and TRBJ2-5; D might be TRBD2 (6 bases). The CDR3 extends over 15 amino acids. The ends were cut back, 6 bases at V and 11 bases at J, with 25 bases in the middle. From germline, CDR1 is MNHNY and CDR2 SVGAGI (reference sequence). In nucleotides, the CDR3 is TGTGCCAGCAGCCCGCCGGGGGTTTGGGGCAATGAGCAGTACTTC. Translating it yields CASSPPGVWGNEQYF.

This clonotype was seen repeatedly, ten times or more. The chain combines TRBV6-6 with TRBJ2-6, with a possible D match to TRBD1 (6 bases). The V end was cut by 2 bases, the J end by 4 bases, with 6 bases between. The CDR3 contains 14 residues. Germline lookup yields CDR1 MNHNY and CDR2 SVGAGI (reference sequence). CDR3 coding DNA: TGTGCCAGCAGTTACAGGGGGGGGGCCAACGTCCTGACTTTC. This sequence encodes CASSYRGGANVLTF.

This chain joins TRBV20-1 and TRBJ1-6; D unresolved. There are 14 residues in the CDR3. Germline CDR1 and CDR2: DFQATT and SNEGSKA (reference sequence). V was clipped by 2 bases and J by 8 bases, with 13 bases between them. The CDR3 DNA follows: TGCAGTGCTAGAACACCGGGAGCCTATTCACCCCTCCACTTT. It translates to CSARTPGAYSPLHF.

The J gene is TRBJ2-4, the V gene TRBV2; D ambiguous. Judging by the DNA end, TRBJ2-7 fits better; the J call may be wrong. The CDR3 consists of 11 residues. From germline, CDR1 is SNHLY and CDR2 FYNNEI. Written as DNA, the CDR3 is TGTGCCAGCAGTGAGGTGATCGAGCAGTACTTC. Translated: CASSEVIEQYF.

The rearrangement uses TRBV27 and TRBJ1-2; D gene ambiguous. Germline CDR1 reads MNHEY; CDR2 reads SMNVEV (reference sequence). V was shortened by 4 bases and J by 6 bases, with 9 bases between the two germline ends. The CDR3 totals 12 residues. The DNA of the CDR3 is TGTGCCAGCAGTTCCAGAGGGAATGGCTACACCTTC. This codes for CASSSRGNGYTF.

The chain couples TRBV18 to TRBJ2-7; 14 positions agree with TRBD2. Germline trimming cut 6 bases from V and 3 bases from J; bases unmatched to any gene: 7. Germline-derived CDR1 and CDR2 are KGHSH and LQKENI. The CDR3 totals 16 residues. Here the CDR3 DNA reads TGTGCCAGCTCTCAGGGACTAGCGGGGGCGAACTACGAGCAGTACTTC. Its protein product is CASSQGLAGANYEQYF.

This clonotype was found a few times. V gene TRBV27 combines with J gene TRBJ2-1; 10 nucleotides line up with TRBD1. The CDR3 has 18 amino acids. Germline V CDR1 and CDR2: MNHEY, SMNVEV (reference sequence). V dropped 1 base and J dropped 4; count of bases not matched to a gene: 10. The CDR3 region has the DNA TGTGCCAGCAGTTTATGGGGGATGGGGACAGGGGAATACAATGAGCAGTTCTTC. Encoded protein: CASSLWGMGTGEYNEQFF.

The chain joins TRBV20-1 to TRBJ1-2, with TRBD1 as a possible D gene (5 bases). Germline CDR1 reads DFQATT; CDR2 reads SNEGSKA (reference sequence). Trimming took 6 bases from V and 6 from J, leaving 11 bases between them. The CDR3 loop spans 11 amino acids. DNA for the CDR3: TGCAGTGCAGAGGACACCGATGGCTACACCTTC. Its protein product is CSAEDTDGYTF.

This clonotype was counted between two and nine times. Written as DNA, the CDR3 is TGTGCCAGCAGCCCGACGAGTCGTGAGAATGAGCAGTTCTTC. Translated, it gives CASSPTSRENEQFF. The V call is TRBV6-6, the J call TRBJ2-1; D is unclear. Trimming shortened V by 6 bases and J by 7 bases, and 16 bases separated the two germline ends. CDR1 MNHNY and CDR2 SVGAGI come from the germline V gene (reference sequence). This CDR3 is built from 14 residues.

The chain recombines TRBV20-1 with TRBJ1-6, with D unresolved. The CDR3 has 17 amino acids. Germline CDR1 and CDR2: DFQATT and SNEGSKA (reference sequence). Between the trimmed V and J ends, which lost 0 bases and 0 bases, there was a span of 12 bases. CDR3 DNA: TGCAGTGCTAGAGATCGTATTATCAGCTCCTATAATTCACCCCTCCACTTT. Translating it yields CSARDRIISSYNSPLHF.

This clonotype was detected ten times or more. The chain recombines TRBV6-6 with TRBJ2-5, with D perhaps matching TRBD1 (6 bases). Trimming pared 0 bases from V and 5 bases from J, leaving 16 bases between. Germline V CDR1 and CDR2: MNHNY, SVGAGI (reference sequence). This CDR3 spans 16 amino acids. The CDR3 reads CASSYSQGSVQETQYF. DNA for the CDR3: TGTGCCAGCAGTTACTCCCAGGGGTCGGTCCAGGAGACCCAGTACTTC.

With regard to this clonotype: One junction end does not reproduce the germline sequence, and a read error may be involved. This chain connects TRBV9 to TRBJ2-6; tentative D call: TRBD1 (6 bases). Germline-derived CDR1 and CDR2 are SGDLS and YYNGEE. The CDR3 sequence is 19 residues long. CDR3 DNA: TGTGCCAGCAGCCCCCGGGGCTTCGGACAGTCTGATGGGGCCAACATCCTGACTTTC. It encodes CASSPRGFGQSDGANILTF.

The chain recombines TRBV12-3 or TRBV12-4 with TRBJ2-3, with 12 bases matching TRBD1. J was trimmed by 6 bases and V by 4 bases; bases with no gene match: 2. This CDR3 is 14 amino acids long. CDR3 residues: CASSWDRGLDTQYF. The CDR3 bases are TGTGCCAGCAGTTGGGACAGGGGGCTCGATACGCAGTATTTT.

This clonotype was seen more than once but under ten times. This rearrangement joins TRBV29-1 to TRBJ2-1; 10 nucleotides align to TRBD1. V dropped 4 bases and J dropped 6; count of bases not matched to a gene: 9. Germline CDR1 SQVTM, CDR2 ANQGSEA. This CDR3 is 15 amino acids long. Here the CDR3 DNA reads TGCAGCGTTGTGCTTGACAGGGGGCCATCCAATGAGCAGTTCTTC. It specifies CSVVLDRGPSNEQFF.

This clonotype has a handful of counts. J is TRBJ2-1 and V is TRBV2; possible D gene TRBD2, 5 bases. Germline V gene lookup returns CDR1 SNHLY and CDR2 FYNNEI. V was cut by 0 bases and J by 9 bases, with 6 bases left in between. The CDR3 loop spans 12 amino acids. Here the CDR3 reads CASSEAGIEQFF. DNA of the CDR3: TGTGCCAGCAGTGAAGCCGGGATTGAGCAGTTCTTC.

CDR3 sequence: CASSYSIRGRGRGYTF. CDR3 coding DNA: TGTGCCAGCAGTTACTCGATTCGGGGAAGGGGGCGGGGCTACACCTTC. The V gene is TRBV6-5, the J gene TRBJ1-2; TRBD1 agrees at 7 bases. This CDR3 spans 16 amino acids. The V gene end was trimmed by 0 bases and the J gene end by 8 bases; junction bases not matched to a gene: 12. Per the germline V gene, CDR1 is MNHEY and CDR2 is SVGAGI.

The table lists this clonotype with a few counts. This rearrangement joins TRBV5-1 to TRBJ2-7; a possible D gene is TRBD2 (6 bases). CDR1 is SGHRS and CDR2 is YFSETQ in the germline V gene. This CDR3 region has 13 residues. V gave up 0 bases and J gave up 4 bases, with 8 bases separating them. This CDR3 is CASSLDGRYEQYF. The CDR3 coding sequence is TGCGCCAGCAGCTTGGACGGGAGATACGAGCAGTACTTC.

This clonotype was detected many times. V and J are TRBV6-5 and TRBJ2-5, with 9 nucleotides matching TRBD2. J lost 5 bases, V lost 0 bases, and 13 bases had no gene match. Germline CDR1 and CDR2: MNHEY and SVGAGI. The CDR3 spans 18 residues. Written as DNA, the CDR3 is TGTGCCAGCAGTTACTCGAGTCAGGGCGGGAGGGCCGAGGAGACCCAGTACTTC. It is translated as CASSYSSQGGRAEETQYF.

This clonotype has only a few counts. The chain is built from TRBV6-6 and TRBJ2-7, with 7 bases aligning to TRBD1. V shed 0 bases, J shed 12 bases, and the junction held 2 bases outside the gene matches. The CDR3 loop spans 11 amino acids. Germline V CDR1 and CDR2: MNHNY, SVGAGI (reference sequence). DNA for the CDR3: TGTGCCAGCAGTTACTCAACAGGGGCGTACTTC. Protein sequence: CASSYSTGAYF.

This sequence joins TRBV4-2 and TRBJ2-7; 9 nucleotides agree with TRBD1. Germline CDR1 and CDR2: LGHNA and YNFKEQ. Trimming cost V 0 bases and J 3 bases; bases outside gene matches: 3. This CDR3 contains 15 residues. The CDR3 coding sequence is TGTGCCAGCAGCCAAGAGACAGGGGGTTTCTACGAGCAGTACTTC. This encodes CASSQETGGFYEQYF.

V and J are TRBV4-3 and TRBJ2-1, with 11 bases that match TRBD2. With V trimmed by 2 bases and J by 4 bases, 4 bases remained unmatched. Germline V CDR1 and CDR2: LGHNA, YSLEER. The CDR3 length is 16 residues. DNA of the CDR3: TGCGCCAGCAGCCAATTTACTAGCGGGGGTTACAATGAGCAGTTCTTC. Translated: CASSQFTSGGYNEQFF.

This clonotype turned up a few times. In DNA, the CDR3 is TGTGCCACCAGTGATTTGCAGACGGATGAGCAGTTCTTC. Translation gives CATSDLQTDEQFF. The rearrangement links TRBV24-1 to TRBJ2-1; no reliable D call. Germline V gene data show CDR1 as KGHDR and CDR2 as SFDVKD. The ends were cut back, 0 bases at V and 8 bases at J, with 7 bases in the middle. The CDR3 is 13 residues long.

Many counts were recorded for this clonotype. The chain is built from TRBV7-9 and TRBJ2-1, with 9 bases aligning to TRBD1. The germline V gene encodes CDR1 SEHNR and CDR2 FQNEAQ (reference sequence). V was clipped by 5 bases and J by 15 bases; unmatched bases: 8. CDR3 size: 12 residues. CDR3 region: CASSAWGTGLFF. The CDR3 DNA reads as TGTGCCAGCAGCGCGTGGGGGACAGGGCTGTTCTTC.

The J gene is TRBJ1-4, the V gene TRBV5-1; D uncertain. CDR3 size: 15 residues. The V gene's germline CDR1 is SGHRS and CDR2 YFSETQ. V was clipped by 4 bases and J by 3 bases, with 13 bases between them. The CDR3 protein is CASSQNSGPNEKLFF. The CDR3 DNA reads TGCGCCAGCAGCCAAAACAGTGGCCCTAATGAAAAACTGTTTTTT.

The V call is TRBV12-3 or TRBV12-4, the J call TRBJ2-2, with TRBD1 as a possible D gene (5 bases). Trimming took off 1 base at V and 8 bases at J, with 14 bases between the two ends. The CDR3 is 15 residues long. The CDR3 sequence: CASSLGRAVGGELFF. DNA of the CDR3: TGTGCCAGCAGTTTAGGCAGGGCAGTCGGAGGGGAGCTGTTTTTT.